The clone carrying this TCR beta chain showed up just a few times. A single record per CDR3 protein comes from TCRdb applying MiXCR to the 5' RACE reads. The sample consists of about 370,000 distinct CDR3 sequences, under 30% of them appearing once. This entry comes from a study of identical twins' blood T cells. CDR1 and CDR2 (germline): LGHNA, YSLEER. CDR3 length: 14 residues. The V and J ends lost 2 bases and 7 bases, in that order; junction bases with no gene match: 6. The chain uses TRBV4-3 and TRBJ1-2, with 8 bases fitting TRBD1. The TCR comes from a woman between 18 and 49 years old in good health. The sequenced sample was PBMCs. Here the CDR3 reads CASSQLNRGIGYTF. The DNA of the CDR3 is TGCGCCAGCAGCCAATTGAACAGGGGGATTGGCTACACCTTC.